What follows describes a single T cell receptor beta chain. This clone showed up just a few times. No cognate antigen has been identified for it. No quality values exist for individual bases; no much larger clone is one base distant. The germline V gene encodes CDR1 DFQATT and CDR2 SNEGSKA (reference sequence). Deletion took 1 base off V and 11 bases off J, with a span of 12 bases between the germline ends. The CDR3 covers 11 residues, taking in both the cysteine and the phenylalanine. The only DNA kept is the CDR3, 33 bases in frame from the first base. The High Capacity cDNA Reverse Transcription Kit was used to reverse transcribe all of the isolated RNA, meaning that expressed TCRB transcripts were what got sequenced. Deep immunoSEQ sequencing was performed on naive, central memory and regulatory T cell samples, with an average of around 3.5 million total reads per sample. After sorted cells were lysed in RLT buffer, RNA was extracted with DNase-treated RNeasy Micro or Mini kits, with the choice depending on cell number. Each cell subset was processed on its own to prevent cross-contamination, while patient and healthy donor samples were processed together. TCRB sequences were amplified from cDNA with the immunoSEQ multiplex PCR, producing 87-bp fragments spanning the CDR3 region. Sequencing of the amplicons was performed on the Illumina HiSeq platform. The original pipeline was this. Synthetic template baselines were used to correct PCR bias computationally, reads within Hamming distance 2 were collapsed together, and singletons that could not be merged were discarded. Reads were aligned against IMGT to assign V, D and J genes, CDR3 length and insertions or deletions at six rearrangement sites. Within each subset, clonotype counts were normalized to sorted cell number, after which true diversity and Gini coefficients were computed with the tcR R package. The overlap coefficient, calculated on TCRB nucleotide sequences, was used to quantify repertoire sharing. Out-of-frame TCRB sequences from naive cells were analyzed as a proxy for the pre-selection repertoire. TCRdb's version of the immuneACCESS table is confined to in-frame rearrangements and falls short of the full clone set. An unresolved V gene accounts for under half of the shortfall where checked; the remainder is of unknown origin. The DNA gave D and trimming, while V, J and clone size come from that table. Here the sample has around 430,000 clones; approximately 31% occur a single time. The ten largest account for almost 0.065% of the sample.

From each donor, a single peripheral blood sample of about 110 mL on average was drawn into heparinised tubes. A BD FACSAria II was used to sort naive, central memory, regulatory and stem cell-like memory CD4+ T cells with a panel that included CD45RO, CCR7, CD25, CD127, CD95 and CD27. All sorted populations exceeded 98% purity. Right away, PBMCs were isolated by Lymphoprep density gradient centrifugation and were stained directly, with no culture step. To minimize batch effects, samples were stained and sorted in pairs, one healthy donor with one patient per experiment. This sample stems from a study of beta chain features in type 1 diabetes (dated by TCRdb to 2017 to 2018). Regarding the research as a whole: Mean age, gender distribution, total cell number and subset yield did not differ between patients and healthy donors. A total of around 100 million sorted cells were examined across all samples, and RNA yield correlated strongly with the number of cells per subset. The study compared TCRB repertoires of sorted circulating CD4+ T cell subsets between recently diagnosed type 1 diabetes patients and matched healthy donors. Regulatory and stem cell-like memory subsets were isolated from only 8 patients and about eight healthy donors, whereas naive and central memory subsets came from all 30 or so donors.

Results the study describes overall, beyond this receptor: PCR might favor shorter templates, but patient and control samples were amplified and corrected together, so any skew would affect both groups equally. Naive, central memory and regulatory TCRB repertoires appeared more similar among patients than among healthy donors. Fewer insertions and more nucleotide deletions at VDJ recombination sites were observed in patients with type 1 diabetes, implying thymic rearrangement abnormalities. In all four CD4+ subsets, TCRB CDR3 length was moderately but significantly shorter in type 1 diabetes patients. Only small numbers of individuals were included in the HLA sub-analyses, which left unresolved whether HLA type had any influence on TCRB rearrangement. Because cDNA was sequenced instead of genomic DNA, activated cells with high expression could be over-represented, although the groups did not differ in activation or CD3 levels.

The source is a man aged 18 to 30 in good health. The V and J segments used are TRBV20-1 and TRBJ2-7; the D gene cannot be named for sure. The specimen was naive CD4+ T cells from blood. The cell subset or site label, as the study defines it: true naive CD4+ T cells. The DNA is TGCAGTGCTAGAGTAGGGTGGGCGGAGTACTTC. The resulting protein is CSARVGWAEYF.